This is a list of T cell receptor beta chains from one sample in a study of cytomegalovirus exposure and HLA in healthy donors. The table came from immunoSEQ multiplex PCR; TCRdb's copy has only in-frame clones and leaves some out. The profile shows 100,000 to 150,000 clones, roughly 87% of them singletons. Source material: PBMCs. The receptors come from a woman aged 18-35 years in good health and CMV-seronegative. CDR3s include the opening cysteine and the closing phenylalanine or tryptophan. Fields, in order: J gene, clone size, D gene, V gene, CDR3 length, CDR3 DNA, CDR3 protein. A D gene is named only where the DNA matches it firmly. Some rows have no size entry. The others give once, few or many, or a class for an expanded clone.

TRBJ1-6 | once | . | TRBV28 | 15 | TGTGCCAGCAGTCCCTGGGCTTACTATAATTCACCCCTCCACTTT | CASSPWAYYNSPLHF
TRBJ2-3 | . | TRBD2 | TRBV5-1 | 16 | TGCGCCAGCAGCCTCGCGGCTAGCGGGGCCACAGATACGCAGTATTTT | CASSLAASGATDTQYF
TRBJ1-2 | few | . | TRBV28 | 13 | TGTGCCAGCAGGCCGACAGTTCCTTATGGCTACACCTTC | CASRPTVPYGYTF
TRBJ2-3 | . | . | TRBV7-8 | 17 | TGTGCCAGCAGCTTAGCTGTTCAACTAGGTCCCACAGATACGCAGTATTTT | CASSLAVQLGPTDTQYF
TRBJ2-1 | . | TRBD2 | TRBV5-1 | 16 | TGCGCCAGCAGCTTCAAGACTAGCGGGACCGGGAATGAGCAGTTCTTC | CASSFKTSGTGNEQFF
TRBJ1-2 | . | TRBD1 | TRBV19 | 14 | TGTGCCAGAATACGACAGGGGCGGGCCTATGGCTACACCTTC | CARIRQGRAYGYTF
TRBJ1-1 | . | . | TRBV5-1 | 17 | TGCGCCAGCAGCTTGGTATCGGGAGGAATCATGAACACTGAAGCTTTCTTT | CASSLVSGGIMNTEAFF
TRBJ2-3 | . | . | TRBV10-3 | 16 | TGTGCCATCAGTGAGTCTATGGACTCACTGACAGATACGCAGTATTTT | CAISESMDSLTDTQYF
TRBJ1-6 | few | . | TRBV2 | 15 | TGTGCCAGCTCCGTCTGGGGGGGCATGAATTCACCCCTCCACTTT | CASSVWGGMNSPLHF
TRBJ2-2 | . | . | TRBV2 | 14 | TGTGCCAGCAGTGAGCTAAAGAACACCGGGGAGCTGTTTTTT | CASSELKNTGELFF
TRBJ2-5 | . | . | TRBV30 | 14 | TGTGCCTGGATTCCCTCGGACAGCCCGAGGACCCAGTACTTC | CAWIPSDSPRTQYF
TRBJ2-1 | . | TRBD2 | TRBV30 | 15 | TGTGCCTGGGAGCCACTAGCGGGAGACTACAATGAGCAGTTCTTC | CAWEPLAGDYNEQFF
TRBJ1-5 | . | . | TRBV19 | 16 | TGTGCCAGTAGTGTGGCCGGGGTTAGGGTGGGATCGCCCCAGCATTTT | CASSVAGVRVGSPQHF
TRBJ2-3 | . | . | TRBV7-2 | 11 | TGTGCCAGCAGCTCAACAGATACGCAGTATTTT | CASSSTDTQYF
TRBJ1-5 | . | . | TRBV19 | 14 | TGTGCCAGTAGACACGACAGGAAGAATCAGCCCCAGCATTTT | CASRHDRKNQPQHF
TRBJ1-6 | . | . | TRBV9 | 16 | TGTGCCAGCAGCGCCGGGGGTAGCTCCTATAATTCACCCCTCCACTTT | CASSAGGSSYNSPLHF
TRBJ1-1 | . | TRBD1 | TRBV28 | 14 | TGTGCCAGCAGTTCCCCAGGGGGCGGCACTGAAGCTTTCTTT | CASSSPGGGTEAFF
TRBJ1-3 | . | . | TRBV20-1 | 11 | TGCAGCGCGGGGTCTGGAAACACCATATATTTT | CSAGSGNTIYF
TRBJ2-5 | . | TRBD2 | TRBV30 | 14 | TGTGCCTGGGAAACACTAGCGGGAGTAGAGACCCAGTACTTC | CAWETLAGVETQYF
TRBJ2-7 | . | TRBD2 | TRBV4-1 | 18 | TGCGCCAGCAGCCAAGAATTTACAAGACTAGCGGGAGTGTACGAGCAGTACTTC | CASSQEFTRLAGVYEQYF
TRBJ2-2 | . | . | TRBV6-6 | 15 | TGTGCCAGCAGTTACTCCGACAGAGGAACCGGGGAGCTGTTTTTT | CASSYSDRGTGELFF
TRBJ1-1 | . | . | TRBV28 | 15 | TGTGCCAGCAGTTCACCACTGGGAGGCCGGGCTGAAGCTTTCTTT | CASSSPLGGRAEAFF
TRBJ1-5 | . | . | TRBV6-5 | 14 | TGTGCCAGCAGTACCAGACAGAGCAATCAGCCCCAGCATTTT | CASSTRQSNQPQHF
TRBJ1-6 | . | . | TRBV5-6 | 13 | TGTGCCAGCAGCTTGGTATCGAATTCACCCCTCCACTTT | CASSLVSNSPLHF
TRBJ2-5 | . | . | TRBV7-5 | 15 | TGTGCCAGAAGCTCTTCCGGGACAACCAAAGAGACCCAGTACTTC | CARSSSGTTKETQYF
TRBJ1-1 | . | . | TRBV6-1 | 14 | TGTGCCAGCAGAGCCGACAGTTTGAACACTGAAGCTTTCTTT | CASRADSLNTEAFF
TRBJ1-2 | . | TRBD1 | TRBV7-9 | 16 | TGTGCCAGCAGCTCCCCACCAGGGGGTCAGGGCCATGGCTACACCTTC | CASSSPPGGQGHGYTF
TRBJ2-3 | . | . | TRBV5-1 | 13 | TGCGCCAGCAGCTTGTCAGCGATAGATACGCAGTATTTT | CASSLSAIDTQYF
TRBJ2-2 | . | . | TRBV2 | 15 | TGTGCCAGCAGGGACAGATTATGGAACACCGGGGAGCTGTTTTTT | CASRDRLWNTGELFF
TRBJ1-2 | . | TRBD1 | TRBV18 | 16 | TGTGCCAGCTCACCACCGGGGACAGGGACTTTCTATGGCTACACCTTC | CASSPPGTGTFYGYTF
TRBJ2-1 | . | . | TRBV6-1 | 14 | TGTGCCAGCATGCCGGACAGCCGCTACAATGAGCAGTTCTTC | CASMPDSRYNEQFF
TRBJ2-1 | . | . | TRBV7-6 | 13 | TGTGCCAGCAGCTCGCGGGGACCCAATGAGCAGTTCTTC | CASSSRGPNEQFF
TRBJ1-4 | . | . | TRBV7-2 | 13 | TGTGCCAGCAGTTTCGGACAGAATGAAAAACTGTTTTTT | CASSFGQNEKLFF
TRBJ1-1 | . | TRBD1 | TRBV18 | 16 | TGTGCCAGCTCCGCCGGGACAGGGGATTTGAACACTGAAGCTTTCTTT | CASSAGTGDLNTEAFF
TRBJ2-3 | . | TRBD1 | TRBV6-5 | 15 | TGTGCCAGCAGTTACTTGGGACAGGGGGCAGATACGCAGTATTTT | CASSYLGQGADTQYF
TRBJ1-4 | . | . | TRBV4-1 | 15 | TGCGCCAGCAGCCAAGGGGAGGGTAGTAATGAAAAACTGTTTTTT | CASSQGEGSNEKLFF
TRBJ1-1 | . | . | TRBV27 | 14 | TGTGCCAGCAGACAGCACAGGGAGGGCACTGAAGCTTTCTTT | CASRQHREGTEAFF
TRBJ1-5 | . | TRBD1 | TRBV7-9 | 13 | TGTGCCAGCAGCTTTGACAGGGGCCAGCCCCAGCATTTT | CASSFDRGQPQHF
TRBJ1-5 | . | . | TRBV19 | 16 | TGTGCCAGTAGTATAGGTGACAAAGGCGTAAATCAGCCCCAGCATTTT | CASSIGDKGVNQPQHF
TRBJ2-6 | . | . | TRBV6-6 | 15 | TGTGCCAGCAGTCAACAGGGCTCTGGGGCCAACGTCCTGACTTTC | CASSQQGSGANVLTF
TRBJ2-3 | . | TRBD2 | TRBV4-1 | 17 | TGCGCCAGCAGCCAAGGGACTAGCGGGGGCAGCACAGATACGCAGTATTTT | CASSQGTSGGSTDTQYF
TRBJ2-3 | . | . | TRBV2 | 14 | TGTGCCAGCTACCTCCCGGGGGGCGGAGATACGCAGTATTTT | CASYLPGGGDTQYF